The 18 T cell receptor beta chains in this list originate from one sample, sequenced in a study of identical twins. TCRdb fed the 5' RACE reads into MiXCR, producing one record per CDR3 protein. The sample lists around 490,000 distinct CDR3 sequences; roughly 15% were seen once. These same records also appear under a second study, on yellow fever vaccine responses in identical twins.

Source material: CD4+ T cells sorted from blood. These receptors were taken from a young woman in good health.

The chain recombines TRBV12-3 or TRBV12-4 with TRBJ2-3; TRBD2 is a possible D gene (5 bases). Deletions cut 1 base from V and 2 bases from J, with 10 bases between. The CDR3 covers 15 residues. The CDR3 loop is CASSLGTHTTDTQYF. CDR3 nucleotide sequence: TGTGCCAGCAGTTTAGGGACTCATACCACAGATACGCAGTATTTT.

This clonotype has just a few counts. The CDR3 loop reads CASSLRRAEAFF. In DNA form, the CDR3 reads TGTGCCAGCAGTTTGAGAAGGGCTGAAGCTTTCTTT. The chain combines TRBV12-3 or TRBV12-4 with TRBJ1-1; D is unresolved. V lost 3 bases and J lost 6, with 8 bases in between. The CDR3 has 12 residues.

In its sample, this clonotype was seen a few times. The V call is TRBV25-1, the J call TRBJ2-1; unclear D gene. The CDR3 runs 15 residues. The V gene lost 7 bases and the J gene lost 0 bases, with 13 bases spanning the gap. Germline values: CDR1 MGHDK, CDR2 SYGVNS. The CDR3 DNA follows: TGTGCCAGCACTTTAAGCGAGAGCTCCTACAATGAGCAGTTCTTC. It encodes CASTLSESSYNEQFF. The variable domain in full, with the rest retrieved from reference TRBV25-1 and TRBJ2-1, is EADIYQTPRYLVIGTGKKITLECSQTMGHDKMYWYQQDPGMELHLIHYSYGVNSTEKGDLSSESTVSRIRTEHFPLTLESARPSHTSQYLCASTLSESSYNEQFFGPGTRLTVL.

This clonotype was detected many times. The chain has TRBV12-3 or TRBV12-4 and TRBJ2-1; tentative D call: TRBD2 (5 bases). This CDR3 region has 15 residues. Trimming took 5 bases from V and 4 from J, leaving 15 bases between them. CDR3 nucleotide sequence: TGTGCCAGCAGTGTCGTGCTTAGCGCGTACAATGAGCAGTTCTTC. Translated, it gives CASSVVLSAYNEQFF.

There are many counts of this clonotype. Written as DNA, the CDR3 is TGTGCCAGCAGCCAAGGTCCGGATACGCAGTATTTT. Translated, it gives CASSQGPDTQYF. The genes are TRBV5-6 and TRBJ2-3; D not certain. This CDR3 region has 12 residues. Germline CDR1 reads SGHDT; CDR2 reads YYEEEE. The V end was cut by 4 bases, the J end by 6 bases, with 9 bases between.

The V gene is TRBV12-3 or TRBV12-4, the J gene TRBJ2-1; 7 bases agree with TRBD1. V was clipped by 5 bases and J by 9 bases; unmatched bases: 4. There are 12 residues in the CDR3. The CDR3 reads CASSTGVGEQFF. Here the CDR3 DNA reads TGTGCCAGCAGTACAGGGGTTGGTGAGCAGTTCTTC.

The rearrangement links TRBV5-5 to TRBJ1-6, with D unresolved. The CDR3 extends over 16 amino acids. The germline CDR1 and CDR2 sequences are SGHKS and YYEKEE (reference sequence). V lost 1 base and J lost 8, with 16 bases in between. The CDR3 bases are TGTGCCAGCAGCTTGAGGTTCGTCAATCTCGATTCACCCCTCCACTTT. It yields the protein CASSLRFVNLDSPLHF.

The chain uses TRBV5-1 and TRBJ1-4; a possible D gene is TRBD1 (6 bases). The CDR3 is 15 amino acids. Trimming pared 4 bases from V and 4 bases from J, leaving 14 bases between. CDR1 is SGHRS and CDR2 is YFSETQ in the germline V gene. The CDR3 DNA is TGCGCCAGCAGCGCACCCGGGACAAGTAATGAAAAACTGTTTTTT. Its translation: CASSAPGTSNEKLFF.

This clonotype was observed many times. CDR3 region: CASSEYKGATGNVLTF. As DNA, the CDR3 is TGTGCCAGCAGTGAATATAAGGGGGCAACGGGCAACGTCCTGACTTTC. The V gene is TRBV25-1, the J gene TRBJ2-6; 7 nucleotides align to TRBD1. The CDR3 is 16 amino acids. Trimming took 0 bases from V and 9 from J; bases not matched to a gene: 8. Germline CDR1 and CDR2: MGHDK and SYGVNS.

The rearrangement links TRBV29-1 to TRBJ2-2; D is undetermined. This CDR3 has 14 amino acids. The germline CDR1 and CDR2 sequences are SQVTM and ANQGSEA. The V end was cut by 1 base, the J end by 0 bases, with 6 bases between. As DNA, the CDR3 is TGCAGCGTTGAAGTGGGCCCGAACACCGGGGAGCTGTTTTTT. Its translation: CSVEVGPNTGELFF.

V is TRBV12-3 or TRBV12-4 and J is TRBJ2-2, with D perhaps matching TRBD1 (6 bases). Trimming took off 2 bases at V and 6 bases at J, with 10 bases between the two ends. This CDR3 is built from 14 residues. This CDR3 is CASSLSTGAGELFF. As DNA, the CDR3 is TGTGCCAGCAGTTTATCGACAGGCGCCGGGGAGCTGTTTTTT.

This clonotype has at least ten counts. V usage is TRBV24-1 and J usage is TRBJ2-1; a possible D gene is TRBD2 (6 bases). The CDR3 loop spans 16 amino acids. CDR1 is KGHDR, CDR2 SFDVKD, per germline. Trimming removed 3 bases from V and 5 bases from J, with 16 bases in between. The CDR3 loop reads CATSDIRDWGDNEQFF. The CDR3 nucleotides read TGTGCCACCAGTGATATCCGGGACTGGGGAGACAATGAGCAGTTCTTC.

This clonotype was picked up many times. The V call is TRBV5-1, the J call TRBJ2-3; D remains unclear. Per germline, CDR1 SGHRS and CDR2 YFSETQ. The CDR3 has 15 residues. The V end was cut by 0 bases, the J end by 0 bases, with 8 bases between. CDR3 protein: CASSLAGRSTDTQYF. The CDR3 DNA is TGCGCCAGCAGCTTGGCCGGACGGAGCACAGATACGCAGTATTTT. The variable domain in full, completed from reference TRBV5-1 and TRBJ2-3, reads KAGVTQTPRYLIKTRGQQVTLSCSPISGHRSVSWYQQTPGQGLQFLFEYFSETQRNKGNFPGRFSGRQFSNSRSEMNVSTLELGDSALYLCASSLAGRSTDTQYFGPGTRLTVL.

The chain has TRBV20-1 and TRBJ2-5; D call uncertain. Trimming took 6 bases from V and 5 from J, leaving 16 bases between them. This CDR3 is built from 13 residues. Germline loops: CDR1 DFQATT, CDR2 SNEGSKA (reference sequence). CDR3 bases: TGCAGTGCCCGCGGAGTGGTACCGGAGACCCAGTACTTC. This encodes CSARGVVPETQYF.

The chain couples TRBV6-2 or TRBV6-3 to TRBJ2-5, with 7 bases matching TRBD2. CDR3 length equals 14 residues. Germline-derived CDR1 and CDR2 are MNHEY and SVGEGT. Trimming removed 8 bases from V and 4 bases from J; junction bases left unmatched: 10. CDR3 in DNA: TGTGCCAGCCAGCCCCAGGGAGGGATAGAGACCCAGTACTTC. Translated, it gives CASQPQGGIETQYF.

This clonotype was observed a handful of times. DNA of the CDR3: TGTGCCAGCAGCCAAGCGCGGGTGGAGCAGTTCTTC. It translates to CASSQARVEQFF. The chain has TRBV3-1 and TRBJ2-1; D perhaps matches TRBD2 (5 bases). V was cut by 1 base and J by 10 bases, with 8 bases left in between. Per germline, CDR1 LGHDT and CDR2 YNNKEL (reference sequence). The CDR3 runs 12 residues.

This clonotype was counted between two and nine times. The chain has TRBV20-1 and TRBJ2-7; 9 bases map to TRBD2. Germline trimming cut 0 bases from V and 7 bases from J; bases unmatched to any gene: 7. The CDR3 runs to 14 residues. CDR1 is DFQATT, CDR2 SNEGSKA, per germline (reference sequence). The CDR3 here is CSAREAGGGWEQYF. In DNA, the CDR3 is TGCAGTGCTAGAGAGGCGGGAGGGGGATGGGAGCAGTACTTC.

This clonotype was seen a handful of times. J is TRBJ1-4 and V is TRBV28, with D maybe TRBD1 (5 bases). The CDR3 is 16 amino acids. CDR1 is MDHEN, CDR2 SYDVKM, per germline. Trimming removed 6 bases from V and 5 bases from J, with 19 bases in between. CDR3 in DNA: TGTGCCAGCAGCCCTCGGGGGGTGGTATTCAATGAAAAACTGTTTTTT. This sequence encodes CASSPRGVVFNEKLFF.